This TCR beta chain was captured in a study of blood T cell repertoires in COVID-19. Across the study: Both acute and convalescent COVID-19 samples were obtained from the United States, Italy and Spain. Nucleic acid was either cDNA or gDNA, and it came from T cells, B-cell-depleted T cells, or PBMCs.

The germline V and J ends were trimmed by 0 bases and 7 bases, with 9 bases remaining between them. CDR3 length equals 12 residues. Germline V gene data show CDR1 as GTSNPN and CDR2 as SVGIG (reference sequence). Assay: immunoSEQ multiplex PCR; the TCRdb copy retains only in-frame clones and omits some. The data show around 300,000 clones, with around 87% seen just once and 1% held by the top ten. This chain links TRBV30 with TRBJ1-1; no definite D call. Sequencing was carried out using peripheral blood. The sequence came from a man aged 50-59 years with active or convalescent COVID-19. CDR3 protein: CAWSVTAYEAFF. CDR3 coding DNA: TGTGCCTGGAGTGTCACCGCCTATGAAGCTTTCTTT.